One and the same sample provided the 14 T cell receptor beta chains below, sequenced in a study of shared clonotypes between healthy human individuals. Produced via immunoSEQ multiplex PCR; TCRdb's table is partial and in-frame only. The sample yields approximately 530,000 clones, 95% to 97% seen once. Sequencing was carried out using naive CD4+ T cells sorted from blood. The subset denotes: CD45RA+ positively selected. The source is a woman younger than 45 in good health.

The rearrangement joins TRBV2 to TRBJ2-5, with 12 positions matching TRBD2. The germline gives CDR1 SNHLY, CDR2 FYNNEI. Germline trimming cut 5 bases from V and 5 bases from J; bases unmatched to any gene: 6. The CDR3 sequence is 15 residues long. DNA for the CDR3: TGTGCCAGCAGTAGGACTAGCGGGAAGGAGGAGACCCAGTACTTC. Translating it yields CASSRTSGKEETQYF.

This chain uses TRBV2 with TRBJ2-7; 8 bases agree with TRBD2. This CDR3 has 14 amino acids. Trimming cost V 7 bases and J 0 bases; bases outside gene matches: 5. The V gene's germline CDR1 is SNHLY and CDR2 FYNNEI. This CDR3 reads CASTRGGISYEQYF. CDR3 sequence (DNA): TGTGCCAGCACCCGGGGGGGGATCTCCTACGAGCAGTACTTC.

This chain uses TRBV4-2 with TRBJ2-5; TRBD2 matches 9 bases. The end of the DNA fits TRBJ2-7 better, so the J call may be wrong. This CDR3 is built from 16 residues. Germline assignment: CDR1 LGHNA and CDR2 YNFKEQ. DNA for the CDR3: TGTGCCAGCAGCCAAGAGGGGGGGACTAGCTTGTACGAGCAGTACTTC. This codes for CASSQEGGTSLYEQYF.

The rearrangement uses TRBV28 and TRBJ2-7; 7 bases line up with TRBD1. The CDR3 runs 16 residues. Germline V gene data show CDR1 as MDHEN and CDR2 as SYDVKM. Trimming took 6 bases from V and 3 from J; bases not matched to a gene: 14. CDR3 coding DNA: TGTGCCAGCAGAAATGCCAGGGGGATAACTAACTACGAGCAGTACTTC. It yields the protein CASRNARGITNYEQYF.

The chain carries TRBV19 and TRBJ2-3, with TRBD2 matching over 12 bases. V lost 1 base to trimming and J lost 5 bases; unmatched junction nucleotides: 13. Per germline, CDR1 LNHDA and CDR2 SQIVND (reference sequence). The CDR3 runs to 19 residues. The DNA for the CDR3 is TGTGCCAGTAGTATAGCGGGATCCCTAGCGGGAGGGCCAAGAGATACGCAGTATTTT. This encodes CASSIAGSLAGGPRDTQYF.

The count of this clone is one. V usage is TRBV7-9 and J usage is TRBJ2-7; 8 nucleotides match TRBD1. Germline values: CDR1 SEHNR, CDR2 FQNEAQ (reference sequence). This CDR3 spans 14 amino acids. The CDR3 here is CVLTDREVTYEQYF. The CDR3 DNA reads TGTGTCCTAACGGACAGGGAAGTTACCTACGAGCAGTACTTC.

This rearrangement joins TRBV10-1 to TRBJ1-4, with a weak D call TRBD1 (5 bases). The V end was cut by 4 bases, the J end by 8 bases, with 14 bases between. The CDR3 totals 14 residues. CDR1 is WNHNN, CDR2 SYGVQD, per germline (reference sequence). CDR3 DNA: TGCGCCAGCAGTGCTTCAGGGAGTCAAGAAAAACTGTTTTTT. Protein: CASSASGSQEKLFF.

A single count supports this clone. The chain employs TRBV30 and TRBJ1-5; no definite D call. V was pared by 0 bases and J by 1 base, with 7 bases between. This CDR3 is 14 amino acids long. Germline values: CDR1 GTSNPN, CDR2 SVGIG (reference sequence). The CDR3 nucleotides read TGTGCCTGGAGTGTATATATGAGCAATCAGCCCCAGCATTTT. Protein: CAWSVYMSNQPQHF.

The chain employs TRBV27 and TRBJ2-5; TRBD1 is a possible D gene (5 bases). Germline lookup yields CDR1 MNHEY and CDR2 SMNVEV (reference sequence). The CDR3 length is 15 residues. Trimming took off 4 bases at V and 3 bases at J, with 15 bases between the two ends. As DNA, the CDR3 is TGTGCCAGCAGTTCCCACGGACAAGGGGAAGAGACCCAGTACTTC. The encoded protein is CASSSHGQGEETQYF.

The J gene is TRBJ1-4, the V gene TRBV18, with TRBD1 matching 8 bases. V gave up 3 bases and J gave up 8 bases; unmatched junction bases: 8. CDR3 length equals 15 residues. Looked up from germline, CDR1 is KGHSH and CDR2 is LQKENI. The CDR3 DNA follows: TGTGCCAGCTCACCCGTGACAGGGGTTGGCGAAAAACTGTTTTTT. Translating gives CASSPVTGVGEKLFF.

The chain recombines TRBV6-1 with TRBJ1-1, with D hard to call. The CDR3 sequence is 11 residues long. Germline values: CDR1 MNHNS, CDR2 SASEGT. The V and J ends lost 5 bases and 8 bases respectively, with 9 bases between them. This CDR3 reads CASSSALEAFF. The CDR3 DNA reads as TGTGCCAGCAGTTCAGCGCTAGAAGCTTTCTTT.

The V call is TRBV6-1, the J call TRBJ2-7; D is tentatively TRBD1 or TRBD2 (5 bases each). The CDR3 extends over 14 amino acids. V was cut by 6 bases and J by 2 bases, with 14 bases left in between. CDR1 and CDR2 (germline): MNHNS, SASEGT. The CDR3 reads CASSARDHTYEQYF. The CDR3 nucleotides are TGTGCCAGCAGCGCCAGGGACCACACCTACGAGCAGTACTTC.

The V gene is TRBV7-9, the J gene TRBJ1-4; TRBD1 aligns across 7 bases. J was trimmed by 0 bases and V by 4 bases; bases with no gene match: 2. The CDR3 consists of 15 residues. Looked up from germline, CDR1 is SEHNR and CDR2 is FQNEAQ (reference sequence). Here the CDR3 DNA reads TGTGCCAGCAGCTATCAGGGGGCAACTAATGAAAAACTGTTTTTT. This translates into CASSYQGATNEKLFF. Full variable domain (remainder filled in from reference TRBV7-9 and TRBJ1-4): DTGVSQNPRHKITKRGQNVTFRCDPISEHNRLYWYRQTLGQGPEFLTYFQNEAQLEKSRLLSDRFSAERPKGSFSTLEIQRTEQGDSAMYLCASSYQGATNEKLFFGSGTQLSVL.

The V and J genes are TRBV14 and TRBJ2-6; D is ambiguous. V gave up 3 bases and J gave up 0 bases, with 12 bases separating them. The CDR3 loop spans 17 amino acids. The germline V gene has CDR1 SGHDN and CDR2 FVKESK. The CDR3 sequence is CASSQADMRSGANVLTF. In DNA form, the CDR3 reads TGTGCCAGCAGCCAGGCCGACATGCGCTCTGGGGCCAACGTCCTGACTTTC.